This is a list of T cell receptor beta chains from one sample in a study of blood T cell repertoires in COVID-19. TCRdb's table, derived via immunoSEQ multiplex PCR, lists solely in-frame clones and lacks some. The sample carries 300,000 to 450,000 clones, 85% to 90% recorded once. Source material: PBMCs or T cells enriched from blood (not recorded which). The receptors derive from a man aged 18 to 30 who had recovered from COVID-19. CDR3s include the opening cysteine and the closing phenylalanine or tryptophan. The D gene is left open where the match is weak. Part of the rows lack a size; the others show once, few, many or a class for expanded clones.

clone size	V gene	D gene	J gene	CDR3 DNA	CDR3 protein
-	TRBV24-1	TRBD1	TRBJ2-3	TGTGCCACCAGTGGGCTGGAAAATCCGGGACAGGGAGGAGATACGCAGTATTTT	CATSGLENPGQGGDTQYF
few	TRBV6-5	-	TRBJ1-3	TGTGCCAGCACAGGAGGAAACACCATATATTTT	CASTGGNTIYF
-	TRBV5-1	TRBD2	TRBJ2-1	TGCGCCAGCAGCCCCCGACTAGCGGGAGGGCCCTACAATGAGCAGTTCTTC	CASSPRLAGGPYNEQFF
once	TRBV18	TRBD2	TRBJ2-1	TGTGCCAGCTCTGCGACTAGCGGGATCAACAATGAGCAGTTCTTC	CASSATSGINNEQFF
-	TRBV5-1	TRBD2	TRBJ2-1	TGCGCCAGCAGCCGTAGGACTAGCGGGGGGCCATTCTACAATGAGCAGTTCTTC	CASSRRTSGGPFYNEQFF
-	TRBV27	-	TRBJ2-7	TGTGCCAGCATGACAGCTAACTCCTACGAGCAGTACTTC	CASMTANSYEQYF
-	TRBV7-9	-	TRBJ1-1	TGTGCCAGCAGTCCCCTCGGGGCGGGAGGCACTGAAGCTTTCTTT	CASSPLGAGGTEAFF
-	TRBV7-6	TRBD1	TRBJ2-1	TGTGCCAGCAGCCCTCCGGGACAGGGTAACAATGAGCAGTTCTTC	CASSPPGQGNNEQFF
-	TRBV6-5	TRBD1	TRBJ1-3	TGTGCCAGTAAAGACAGGGGGACTGGAAACACCATATATTTT	CASKDRGTGNTIYF
-	TRBV7-2	-	TRBJ1-2	TGTGCCAGCAGCCTCGGAGATGGCTACACCTTC	CASSLGDGYTF
-	TRBV12-3/TRBV12-4	-	TRBJ1-2	TGTGCCAGCAGATGGAGGGCGAGGGGCTACACCTTC	CASRWRARGYTF
-	TRBV27	-	TRBJ1-3	TGTGCCAGCAGTTTAGGTAGGGGCGCCGATGGAAACACCATATATTTT	CASSLGRGADGNTIYF
-	TRBV5-4	TRBD2	TRBJ2-3	TGTGCCAGCAGCTTTGGGACTAGCGGGAGTATAGTTAAAGATACGCAGTATTTT	CASSFGTSGSIVKDTQYF
-	TRBV9	-	TRBJ1-2	TGTGCCAGCAGCGAGGAGCCCTACACCGGGACTTTCTATGGCTACACCTTC	CASSEEPYTGTFYGYTF
-	TRBV2	TRBD2	TRBJ2-5	TGTGCCAGCACAGGAGGGGGACTAGCGGGAGAGACCCAGTACTTC	CASTGGGLAGETQYF
-	TRBV7-9	-	TRBJ1-2	TGTGCCAGCAGAATTGGATTTCAGGGGCCTAACTATGGCTACACCTTC	CASRIGFQGPNYGYTF
once	TRBV4-1	-	TRBJ1-1	TGCGCCAGCAGCCAAGATTGGGCAACTAACACTGAAGCTTTCTTT	CASSQDWATNTEAFF
-	TRBV18	-	TRBJ1-5	TGTGCCAGCTCACTGAGGACAGATCAGCCCCAGCATTTT	CASSLRTDQPQHF
once	TRBV5-1	-	TRBJ1-1	TGCGCCAGCAGCTTTTCTGGGGTCCGATCGGGAACTGAAGCTTTCTTT	CASSFSGVRSGTEAFF
-	TRBV29-1	TRBD1	TRBJ2-2	TGCAGCGTTGGGGACAGGGTGGACGGGGAGCTGTTTTTT	CSVGDRVDGELFF
-	TRBV18	-	TRBJ1-1	TGTGCCAGCTCACCGATGGGTTTAGGTGCGGGGGCGCCCCGGGCTGAAGCTTTCTTT	CASSPMGLGAGAPRAEAFF
once	TRBV19	TRBD2	TRBJ2-3	TGTGCCAGTGCCCCCCGACTAGCGGGGTACACAGATACGCAGTATTTT	CASAPRLAGYTDTQYF
-	TRBV5-8	TRBD1	TRBJ1-1	TGTGCCAGCAGCTTGGCACAGGGGGCACTCCTTAACACTGAAGCTTTCTTT	CASSLAQGALLNTEAFF
-	TRBV9	-	TRBJ2-2	TGTGCCAGCAGCGTAGCGGTAGTCACCGGGGAGCTGTTTTTT	CASSVAVVTGELFF
-	TRBV28	-	TRBJ1-4	TGTGCCAGCAGTTCGGGAAACCGGGATGAAAAACTGTTTTTT	CASSSGNRDEKLFF
-	TRBV28	-	TRBJ1-5	TGTGCCAGCAGTCAGCCGGGGTATAGCAATCAGCCCCAGCATTTT	CASSQPGYSNQPQHF
few	TRBV29-1	-	TRBJ1-2	TGCAGCGTAGAGGAGGTGGCGAAGATCTATGGCTACACCTTC	CSVEEVAKIYGYTF
-	TRBV27	TRBD1	TRBJ2-6	TGTGCCAGCAGTACAGGACAGGCTGGGGCCAACGTCCTGACTTTC	CASSTGQAGANVLTF
-	TRBV27	TRBD2	TRBJ2-3	TGTGCCAGCAGTCATACGACTAGCGGGAGTGATACGCAGTATTTT	CASSHTTSGSDTQYF
few	TRBV4-2	-	TRBJ1-6	TGTGCCAGCAGCCAAGACAACAGGGCTAGGCATTCACCCCTCCACTTT	CASSQDNRARHSPLHF
few	TRBV5-1	-	TRBJ2-1	TGCGCCAGCAGCTTCCGGGATACCTACAATGAGCAGTTCTTC	CASSFRDTYNEQFF
-	TRBV11-2	TRBD1	TRBJ2-1	TGTGCCAGCAGCAAAGGACAGGGACGGAATGAGCAGTTCTTC	CASSKGQGRNEQFF
-	TRBV2	-	TRBJ2-2	TGTGCCACCAAAAAGGAGGCCGGGGAGCTGTTTTTT	CATKKEAGELFF
-	TRBV27	TRBD1	TRBJ2-3	TGTGCCAGCAGACTAAGGGACAGGGTAACAGATACGCAGTATTTT	CASRLRDRVTDTQYF
-	TRBV30	-	TRBJ1-3	TGTGCCTGGAGTTCTTACCACAGGGTTCCCTCTGGAAACACCATATATTTT	CAWSSYHRVPSGNTIYF
-	TRBV7-9	TRBD1	TRBJ2-7	TGTGCCAGCAGCTCAACAGGGGTCGACGAGCAGTACTTC	CASSSTGVDEQYF
-	TRBV6-2/TRBV6-3	TRBD2	TRBJ2-5	TGTGCCAGCAGTTCCGGACTAGCGGGAGGGCTCTTTGGGCTGGAGACCCAGTACTTC	CASSSGLAGGLFGLETQYF
-	TRBV6-5	-	TRBJ2-3	TGTGCCAGCAGGGTGGTAGGCACAGATACGCAGTATTTT	CASRVVGTDTQYF
-	TRBV19	TRBD1	TRBJ1-1	TGTGCCAGTAGTATGGGGGCAGGGGGAGCTTTCTTT	CASSMGAGGAFF
-	TRBV15	TRBD1	TRBJ2-1	TGTGCCACCAGCAGAGTGCGAGGACAGGGGCACAATGAGCAGTTCTTC	CATSRVRGQGHNEQFF
-	TRBV4-2	TRBD2	TRBJ2-7	TGTGCCAGCAGCCAAGGAGGGACTAGCGGTAATTACGAGCAGTACTTC	CASSQGGTSGNYEQYF
-	TRBV3-1/TRBV3-2	-	TRBJ2-7	TGTGCCAGCACCCCCGCGGATTCCCTTAGTAAGCAGTACTTC	CASTPADSLSKQYF
-	TRBV19	TRBD2	TRBJ2-5	TGTGCCAGCCAGGCTAGCGGGTTAGAGACCCAGTACTTC	CASQASGLETQYF
-	TRBV19	TRBD2	TRBJ2-1	TGTGCCAGTAGTCCCGGGACTAGCTGGGGGCAGTTCTTC	CASSPGTSWGQFF
-	TRBV7-6	TRBD1	TRBJ2-2	TGTGCCAGCAGCGCGGACAGGGCTGGCACCGGGGAGCTGTTTTTT	CASSADRAGTGELFF
-	TRBV5-6	TRBD1	TRBJ1-1	TGTGCCAGCAGCTTGGTACGACAGGGGGCGCTTAGCACTGAAGCTTTCTTT	CASSLVRQGALSTEAFF
few	TRBV5-8	TRBD2	TRBJ2-3	TGTGCCAGCAGCTTCCCGGCTAGCGGGTCTAGCACAGATACGCAGTATTTT	CASSFPASGSSTDTQYF
-	TRBV6-5	TRBD1	TRBJ2-2	TGTGCCAGCAGTAGAAAGGACAGGGGGCTAAGGGAGCTGTTTTTT	CASSRKDRGLRELFF
once	TRBV19	-	TRBJ2-5	TGTGCCAGTAGTATGGGGCAGGGTCTAGGGGAGACCCAGTACTTC	CASSMGQGLGETQYF
-	TRBV24-1	TRBD1	TRBJ2-2	TGTGCCACCAGTGATTTAAAGGAGACAGGGGGGGCCGGGGAGCTGTTTTTT	CATSDLKETGGAGELFF
once	TRBV6-2/TRBV6-3	-	TRBJ2-1	TGTGCCAGCAGTCTGGGGGCGGTACCCGCGATGTTCTTC	CASSLGAVPAMFF
-	TRBV10-3	TRBD1	TRBJ1-4	TGTGCCATCAGAGGGTCAGGGGGCGCTAATGAAAAACTGTTTTTT	CAIRGSGGANEKLFF
-	TRBV7-9	-	TRBJ2-1	TGTGCCAGCAGCTTAGCGGCCAATTACAATGAGCAGTTCTTC	CASSLAANYNEQFF
-	TRBV3-1/TRBV3-2	-	TRBJ2-1	TGTGCCAGCAGCCAAGAGCTCTCTAAGCAGTTCTTC	CASSQELSKQFF
-	TRBV6-2/TRBV6-3	-	TRBJ2-1	TGTGCCAGCAGCCCCGGAGTGTTCTCCTACAATGAGCAGTTCTTC	CASSPGVFSYNEQFF
-	TRBV28	TRBD2	TRBJ2-2	TGTGCCAGCTACCGGGGGAGGGAAACCGGGGAGCTGTTTTTT	CASYRGRETGELFF
-	TRBV3-1/TRBV3-2	-	TRBJ1-1	TGTGCCAGCAGCTTCACACAGGGGAACACTGAAGCTTTCTTT	CASSFTQGNTEAFF
-	TRBV6-6	-	TRBJ2-7	TGTGCCAGCAGCAACCGGGACTTTGGCGAGCAGTACTTC	CASSNRDFGEQYF
-	TRBV27	TRBD1	TRBJ1-1	TGTGCCAGCAGTTTTGGGGGGACAGGGAACACTGAAGCTTTCTTT	CASSFGGTGNTEAFF